The 5 T cell receptor beta chains given below trace back to one sample, sequenced in a study of blood T cell repertoires in COVID-19. Libraries were prepared by immunoSEQ multiplex PCR; TCRdb keeps only in-frame clonotypes and omits some of them. This sample has around 24,000 clones, with 75% to 90% found just once. Source material: peripheral blood. The receptors here all came from a woman older than 75 with acute or convalescent COVID-19.

V is TRBV27 and J is TRBJ2-1; 9 positions match TRBD2. J was trimmed by 6 bases and V by 8 bases; bases with no gene match: 2. The CDR3 totals 12 residues. Germline loops: CDR1 MNHEY, CDR2 SMNVEV (reference sequence). Here the CDR3 reads CASRGRGNEQFF. DNA for the CDR3: TGTGCCAGCCGCGGGAGGGGCAATGAGCAGTTCTTC.

V and J are TRBV27 and TRBJ1-1; D might be TRBD1 (5 bases). Germline loops: CDR1 MNHEY, CDR2 SMNVEV (reference sequence). This CDR3 is 14 amino acids long. The V end lost 6 bases, the J end lost 2 bases, and 13 bases lay between the germline ends. This CDR3 reads CASRPPTANTEAFF. In DNA form, the CDR3 reads TGTGCCAGCAGGCCCCCGACAGCTAACACTGAAGCTTTCTTT.

This clone has just a few counts. This chain joins TRBV28 and TRBJ1-5; D not certain. This CDR3 spans 11 amino acids. Trimming left V 4 bases short and J 6 bases short, with 4 bases between. The germline V gene encodes CDR1 MDHEN and CDR2 SYDVKM. Here the CDR3 DNA reads TGTGCCAGCAGTTCAGGTCAGCCCCAGCATTTT. This codes for CASSSGQPQHF.

The chain couples TRBV19 to TRBJ2-4, with 10 nucleotides matching TRBD1. The V and J ends lost 8 bases and 16 bases, in that order; junction bases with no gene match: 14. The germline V gene has CDR1 LNHDA and CDR2 SQIVND (reference sequence). This CDR3 has 13 residues. The CDR3 region has the DNA TGTGCCAGTCTTGGTATCGCCGGGACAGGGGTATACTTC. This encodes CASLGIAGTGVYF.

The chain has TRBV28 and TRBJ1-4; 8 bases fit TRBD1. V gave up 6 bases and J gave up 3 bases; unmatched junction bases: 9. CDR1 is MDHEN and CDR2 is SYDVKM in the germline V gene. The CDR3 has 16 residues. This chain's CDR3 is CASRSGPTGANEKLFF. The DNA of the CDR3 is TGTGCCAGCAGAAGTGGGCCGACAGGGGCTAATGAAAAACTGTTTTTT.